Detailed here is one T cell receptor beta chain. Antigen: not known. PCR used 60 Vbeta primers and 13 Jbeta primers. Original methodology: Counted up in a later analysis, unique TCR beta chains came to about 80 million, with about 9.9 million shared. Libraries were prepared by immunoSEQ multiplex PCR; TCRdb keeps only in-frame clonotypes and omits some of them. V and J calls and clone size are those listed in that table; D and trimming were worked out from the DNA. The sample has roughly 180,000 clones; 80% to 90% are singletons. The trim removed 0 bases at V and 5 bases at J, leaving 7 bases unmatched. The CDR3 length is 15 residues. Germline CDR1 is SGHRS and CDR2 is YFSETQ. This specimen belongs to a study of cytomegalovirus exposure and HLA in healthy donors. Broader study findings: Excluded: some indistinguishable V segments such as TRBV6-2 and TRBV6-3.

The receptor was isolated from a girl between 5 and 17 years old in good health and CMV-seropositive. The gene calls are TRBV5-1 and TRBJ2-7, with 8 nucleotides matching TRBD1. Sequenced: PBMCs. The CDR3 coding sequence is TGCGCCAGCAGCTTGGGTTCAGGACAGGGAAACGAGCAGTACTTC. Amino acid sequence: CASSLGSGQGNEQYF.